This TCR beta chain was identified in a study of blood T cell repertoires in COVID-19. About the research overall: Collection of acute and convalescent COVID-19 samples took place in the United States, Italy and Spain. The cDNA or gDNA used as material had been derived from T cells, B-cell-depleted T cells, or PBMCs.

In the original processing: Using reference gene primer amplification, nucleated cell counts were estimated. The method was immunoSEQ multiplex PCR; TCRdb's version includes in-frame clones alone and lacks a portion of them. D and trimming were read from the DNA, whereas the V and J calls and clone size are those reported in that table. The sample gives about 260,000 clones, roughly 80% of which show up once; less than 5% is in the top ten. Trimming at V came to 0 bases and at J to 8 bases, leaving 7 bases not matched to a gene. This CDR3 comprises 15 residues. CDR1 is SGHRS, CDR2 YFSETQ, per germline.

This receptor was obtained from a man in his 60s with acute or convalescent COVID-19. The chain links TRBV5-1 to TRBJ1-2; 10 bases are shared with TRBD1. The source material was peripheral blood. CDR3 protein: CASSLDGTGARGYTF. The CDR3 coding sequence is TGCGCCAGCAGCTTGGACGGGACAGGGGCGAGGGGCTACACCTTC.